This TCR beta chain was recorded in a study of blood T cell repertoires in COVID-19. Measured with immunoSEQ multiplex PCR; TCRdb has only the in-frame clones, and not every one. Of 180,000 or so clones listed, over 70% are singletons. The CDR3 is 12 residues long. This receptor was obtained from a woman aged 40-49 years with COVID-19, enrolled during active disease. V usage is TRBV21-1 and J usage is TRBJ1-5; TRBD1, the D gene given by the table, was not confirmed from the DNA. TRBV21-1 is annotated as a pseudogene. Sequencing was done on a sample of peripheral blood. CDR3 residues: CAAGRGNQPQHF. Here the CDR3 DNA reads TGTGCCGCCGGAAGGGGGAATCAGCCCCAGCATTTT.